These T cell receptor beta chains were read from a single sample in a study of T cells after yellow fever vaccination. TCRdb used MiXCR to reprocess the 5' RACE reads, holding one entry per CDR3 protein. The sample yields some 560,000 distinct CDR3 sequences, roughly 19% seen once. Material: PBMCs, obtained 15 days after the yellow fever booster vaccination. Receptors originate from a man aged 25-45 years who received the YFV17D yellow fever vaccine. Each CDR3 is given with its conserved first and last residue. D genes are given only for firm matches. Clone sizes are given selectively: once, few, many, or a class where the clone is expanded.

j_call d_call v_call clone_size cdr3_nt cdr3_aa
TRBJ2-1 TRBD2 TRBV10-2 NA TGCGCCAGCAGTGAGTCCGAAGGGACTAGCGGGAGGTCAAATGAGCAGTTCTTC CASSESEGTSGRSNEQFF
TRBJ2-1 NA TRBV20-1 NA TGCAGTGCTTTAGCGGTCCTCAATGAGCAGTTCTTC CSALAVLNEQFF
TRBJ2-7 NA TRBV7-2 few TGTGCCAGCAGCTCGGGGAGTAGCTCCTACGAGCAGTACTTC CASSSGSSSYEQYF
TRBJ2-7 TRBD1 TRBV4-1 NA TGCGCCAGCAGCCAAGAAAGTAGTGGACAGGGGTCCAGGGGGCAGTACTTC CASSQESSGQGSRGQYF
TRBJ2-7 TRBD2 TRBV7-8 many TGTGCCAGCAGCTTCGACACTAGCGGGAATATCCACGAGCAGTACTTC CASSFDTSGNIHEQYF
TRBJ2-1 NA TRBV20-1 few TGCAGTGCAAAAAAGCAAGGCAATGAGCAGTTCTTC CSAKKQGNEQFF
TRBJ2-1 TRBD2 TRBV20-1 NA TGCAGTGCTAACGCTTTCGCGGGAGGGAACTCCTACAATGAGCAGTTCTTC CSANAFAGGNSYNEQFF
TRBJ1-1 NA TRBV29-1 few TGCAGCGTTGCATCCGGGTCCACTGAAGCTTTCTTT CSVASGSTEAFF
TRBJ2-1 NA TRBV20-1 NA TGCAGTGCTAGAGATCCGCTAGCGACTGAGCAGTTCTTC CSARDPLATEQFF
TRBJ2-3 TRBD2 TRBV15 NA TGTGCCACCAGCAGGCCGGGGGGTGCGCAGTATTTT CATSRPGGAQYF
TRBJ2-1 TRBD2 TRBV5-4 NA TGTGCCAGCAGCTCGGGAGGACTAGCGGGAAACAATGAGCAGTTCTTC CASSSGGLAGNNEQFF
TRBJ1-1 NA TRBV10-2 NA TGCGCCAGCTGTCACAGGGACACTGAAGCTTTCTTT CASCHRDTEAFF
TRBJ2-7 TRBD1 TRBV2 few TGTGCCAGCAGTAGCACAGGGGCTCTCTACGAGCAGTACTTC CASSSTGALYEQYF
TRBJ2-1 TRBD2 TRBV11-2 NA TGTGCCAGCCTCGGACTAGCGGAATACAATGAGCAGTTCTTC CASLGLAEYNEQFF
TRBJ2-7 NA TRBV15 many TGTGCCACCAGCAGAGCGGGAGCCTCCCACGAGCAGTACTTC CATSRAGASHEQYF
TRBJ2-1 NA TRBV9 few TGTGCCAGCAGCGTAGCCGACAATGAGCAGTTCTTC CASSVADNEQFF
TRBJ2-1 NA TRBV9 few TGTGCCAGCAGCGTAGGGACTAAGCAGTTCTTC CASSVGTKQFF
TRBJ2-1 NA TRBV29-1 NA TGCAGCGTTGAGAGTTTAGGATCGCGGAATGAGCAGTTCTTC CSVESLGSRNEQFF
TRBJ2-1 TRBD1 TRBV20-1 few TGCAGTGCTAACCGGGACAGGGTTCCTGAGCAGTTCTTC CSANRDRVPEQFF
TRBJ1-1 NA TRBV12-3/TRBV12-4 NA TGTGCCAGCGGTGAAGCTTTCTTT CASGEAFF
TRBJ2-3 TRBD2 TRBV5-1 NA TGCGCCAGCGGCGCGGGAGTGGATACGCAGTATTTT CASGAGVDTQYF
TRBJ2-1 TRBD2 TRBV7-2 NA TGTGCCAGCAGCTTAGAGCGACTAGCGGGAGGTAATGAGCAGTTCTTC CASSLERLAGGNEQFF
TRBJ2-1 NA TRBV5-4 few TGTGCCAGCAGCTGGGGAAAGGGTAGCGACAATGAGCAGTTCTTC CASSWGKGSDNEQFF
TRBJ2-1 NA TRBV7-2 NA TGTGCCAGCAGCCTTCGGAGGGCCGGTGAGCAGTTCTTC CASSLRRAGEQFF
TRBJ2-2 TRBD2 TRBV7-6 NA TGTGCCAGCAGCCCTAGCGGGAACACCGGGGAGCTGTTTTTT CASSPSGNTGELFF
TRBJ2-7 NA TRBV12-3/TRBV12-4 NA TGTGCCAGCAGTTTGGAGAGCACCTACGAGCAGTACTTC CASSLESTYEQYF
TRBJ1-5 TRBD1 TRBV12-3/TRBV12-4 few TGTGCCAGCAGTTTAAGGGGGACAGGGCTACAGCATTTT CASSLRGTGLQHF
TRBJ1-1 NA TRBV7-2 NA TGTGCCAGCAGCTCATCACAGGGAGTCACTGAAGCTTTCTTT CASSSSQGVTEAFF
TRBJ2-3 TRBD2 TRBV2 NA TGTGCCAGCAGTGAAGAGCGGGACGTCACAGATACGCAGTATTTT CASSEERDVTDTQYF
TRBJ2-5 NA TRBV12-3/TRBV12-4 few TGTGCCAGCAGTTTATATTCCGGTCGAGAGACCCAGTACTTC CASSLYSGRETQYF
TRBJ2-7 TRBD1 TRBV5-1 NA TGCGCCAGCAGCCGACTCCTACAGGGGAGCGACGAGCAGTACTTC CASSRLLQGSDEQYF
TRBJ2-1 TRBD1 TRBV12-3/TRBV12-4 few TGTGCCAGCAGTCCGCAGGACAGGCCCCCATACGAGCAGTTCTTC CASSPQDRPPYEQFF
TRBJ1-1 NA TRBV27 NA TGTGCCAGCAGTTCATATCTCAGGGGTCCCACTGAAGCTTTCTTT CASSSYLRGPTEAFF
TRBJ2-5 TRBD1 TRBV3-1 NA TGTGCCAGCAGCCAATTAATCCTGACAGGGGGAAGAGAGACCCAGTACTTC CASSQLILTGGRETQYF
TRBJ2-1 TRBD1 TRBV6-4 few TGTGCCAGCAGTGGTAGGGACAGGGAATACAATGAGCAGTTCTTC CASSGRDREYNEQFF
TRBJ2-3 TRBD2 TRBV5-4 few TGTGCCAGCAGCGGGACTAGCGGGAGGGTCCCAGATACGCAGTATTTT CASSGTSGRVPDTQYF
TRBJ2-1 TRBD2 TRBV20-1 few TGCAGTGCCGCTAGCGGAAAATACAATGAGCAGTTCTTC CSAASGKYNEQFF
TRBJ1-5 NA TRBV12-3/TRBV12-4 few TGTGCCAGCAGTGAGGGGAAGAATGGCAATCAGCCCCAGCATTTT CASSEGKNGNQPQHF
TRBJ2-7 TRBD2 TRBV7-2 NA TGTGCCAGCACCCCGGCGGGAGAGGGCCCCTACGAGCAGTACTTC CASTPAGEGPYEQYF
TRBJ1-2 NA TRBV7-2 NA TGTGCCAGCAGCTCAAACAGGGAGAACTATGGCTACACCTTC CASSSNRENYGYTF
TRBJ2-1 NA TRBV9 few TGTGCCAGCAGCGTAGCGGATGCGTACAATGAGCAGTTCTTC CASSVADAYNEQFF
TRBJ2-1 TRBD2 TRBV20-1 few TGCAGTGCGAGAGGGACTAGCGGGATGAATGAGCAGTTCTTC CSARGTSGMNEQFF
TRBJ2-5 TRBD2 TRBV7-2 few TGTGCCAGCAGCTCTAAGCGGGAGGGACAAGAGACCCAGTACTTC CASSSKREGQETQYF
TRBJ2-3 TRBD2 TRBV3-1 NA TGTGCCAGCAGCCAGCTACTTAGCGGGAGAGGCACAGATACGCAGTATTTT CASSQLLSGRGTDTQYF
TRBJ1-6 NA TRBV3-1 few TGTGCCAGCAGCCCTTCAGAGGGCTCTTCACCCCTCCACTTT CASSPSEGSSPLHF
TRBJ2-1 TRBD2 TRBV5-1 many TGTGCCAGCAGTTTCGGCGGGAGCTCCTACAATGAGCAGTTCTTC CASSFGGSSYNEQFF
TRBJ2-2 TRBD2 TRBV6-5 few TGTGCCAGCAGTTATACATACCCCGGTATAGCGGGAAGTGGCGGGGAGCTGTTTTTT CASSYTYPGIAGSGGELFF
TRBJ1-1 TRBD1 TRBV29-1 NA TGCAGCGCTTTGGACAGGCCGAACACTGAAGCTTTCTTT CSALDRPNTEAFF
TRBJ1-1 NA TRBV25-1 few TGTGCCAGCAGTGATGGGGGGGGAAAAGCTTTCTTT CASSDGGGKAFF
TRBJ1-5 NA TRBV30 NA TGTGCCTGGAGTGTCGGCGACGGCCAGCCCCAGCATTTT CAWSVGDGQPQHF
TRBJ2-5 NA TRBV5-1 few TGCGCCAGCACCCAGGAAGCGAACCAAGAGACCCAGTACTTC CASTQEANQETQYF
TRBJ2-3 TRBD2 TRBV5-1 few TGCGCCAGCAGCCTAGCGGGAGGGGGTGCAGATACGCAGTATTTT CASSLAGGGADTQYF